Shown below are 15 T cell receptor beta chains from a single sample sequenced in a study of CD8+ T cells in alopecia areata. cDNA prepared by RNA extraction and subsequent reverse transcription served as the template for sequencing. The repertoire was sequenced with immunoSEQ multiplex PCR; TCRdb's copy has only in-frame clones and lacks some. Among 140,000 to 150,000 clones, approximately 51% were seen once, and the ten largest hold approximately 0.99%. Sequences were derived from CD4+ T cells sorted from blood, sampled at week 0. These receptors were collected from a human donor with alopecia areata.

This chain links TRBV5-1 with TRBJ1-1; 7 bases agree with TRBD1. Unmatched junction bases numbered 1, after V lost 4 bases and J lost 1 base. This CDR3 is built from 13 residues. Looked up from germline, CDR1 is SGHRS and CDR2 is YFSETQ. CDR3 in amino acids: CASSRTGNTEAFF. The DNA for the CDR3 is TGCGCCAGCAGCCGGACAGGGAACACTGAAGCTTTCTTT.

The chain has TRBV7-3 and TRBJ2-5; D might be TRBD1 or TRBD2, each matching 5 bases. There are 14 residues in the CDR3. Germline values: CDR1 SGHTA, CDR2 FQGTGA. Trimming removed 2 bases at V and 4 bases at J, with 11 bases between. The CDR3 DNA sequence: TGTGCCAGCAGCTTAGGGGACGCCCTAGAGACCCAGTACTTC. This encodes CASSLGDALETQYF.

The J gene is TRBJ1-1, the V gene TRBV30; D remains ambiguous. Germline assignment: CDR1 GTSNPN and CDR2 SVGIG (reference sequence). V lost 1 base to trimming and J lost 4 bases, with 7 bases between them. The CDR3 length is 12 residues. CDR3 sequence: CAWSGAPTEAFF. The CDR3 DNA reads TGTGCCTGGAGTGGGGCACCCACTGAAGCTTTCTTT.

This clone was detected only a few times. This rearrangement joins TRBV29-1 to TRBJ2-1, with D perhaps TRBD1 (5 bases). V lost 7 bases and J 6 bases, leaving 22 bases between the germline ends. This CDR3 has 15 amino acids. From germline, CDR1 is SQVTM and CDR2 ANQGSEA. Written as DNA, the CDR3 is TGCAGCGGGGGCCCAGGGTATTCTCGCGGCAATGAGCAGTTCTTC. Protein product: CSGGPGYSRGNEQFF.

The CDR3 reads CASSTSGHLETQYF. CDR3 DNA: TGTGCCAGCAGCACCTCGGGACACCTAGAGACCCAGTACTTC. The genes are TRBV5-4 and TRBJ2-5, with a tentative D call TRBD1 (6 bases). Germline lookup yields CDR1 SGHNT and CDR2 YYREEE (reference sequence). The CDR3 runs to 14 residues. Trimming stripped 4 bases from V and 4 bases from J, with 14 bases between.

The CDR3 DNA is TGCAGCGTCCAAGGGCCAGGGGTCGGCTACACCTTC. Translation gives CSVQGPGVGYTF. The V gene is TRBV29-1, the J gene TRBJ1-2; D possibly corresponds to TRBD1 (6 bases). CDR3 length equals 12 residues. CDR1 is SQVTM and CDR2 is ANQGSEA in the germline V gene. V gave up 6 bases and J gave up 8 bases, with 16 bases separating them. Full variable domain (remainder filled in from reference TRBV29-1 and TRBJ1-2): SAVISQKPSRDICQRGTSLTIQCQVDSQVTMMFWYRQQPGQSLTLIATANQGSEATYESGFVIDKFPISRPNLTFSTLTVSNMSPEDSSIYLCSVQGPGVGYTFGSGTRLTVV.

This sequence joins TRBV29-1 and TRBJ2-1; 7 bases fit TRBD1. Germline V gives CDR1 SQVTM, CDR2 ANQGSEA. V gave up 4 bases and J gave up 2 bases; unmatched junction bases: 5. The CDR3 extends over 14 amino acids. CDR3 nucleotide sequence: TGCAGCGTTGGGGGTACAGGGGCCTACAATGAGCAGTTCTTC. As protein: CSVGGTGAYNEQFF.

The chain joins TRBV19 to TRBJ2-3, with 13 nucleotides matching TRBD2. This CDR3 spans 18 amino acids. Germline loops: CDR1 LNHDA, CDR2 SQIVND (reference sequence). Trimming took 5 bases from V and 1 from J; bases not matched to a gene: 9. CDR3 sequence (DNA): TGTGCCAGTAGTGTCGGGACTAGCGGGATCCACGGCACAGATACGCAGTATTTT. Translated, it gives CASSVGTSGIHGTDTQYF.

V gene TRBV30 combines with J gene TRBJ1-1; D remains unclear. This CDR3 region has 13 residues. Trimming cost V 3 bases and J 1 base, with 9 bases left between them. Germline assignment: CDR1 GTSNPN and CDR2 SVGIG (reference sequence). CDR3 in amino acids: CAWRAAWNTEAFF. The CDR3 DNA reads TGTGCCTGGAGGGCAGCTTGGAACACTGAAGCTTTCTTT.

This clone was seen a single time. The chain is built from TRBV9 and TRBJ1-5; no reliable D call. The CDR3 runs to 15 residues. The germline V gene encodes CDR1 SGDLS and CDR2 YYNGEE. Trimming cost V 5 bases and J 7 bases, with 19 bases left between them. DNA of the CDR3: TGTGCCAGCAGTCAATCAGAAGGGCCCCAACAGCCCCAGCATTTT. Translation gives CASSQSEGPQQPQHF. The variable domain in full, completed from reference TRBV9 and TRBJ1-5, reads DSGVTQTPKHLITATGQRVTLRCSPRSGDLSVYWYQQSLDQGLQFLIQYYNGEERAKGNILERFSAQQFPDLHSELNLSSLELGDSALYFCASSQSEGPQQPQHFGDGTRLSIL.

The chain couples TRBV9 to TRBJ1-5; 8 bases map to TRBD1. The CDR3 runs to 15 residues. V was clipped by 4 bases and J by 4 bases; unmatched bases: 7. Germline V gene data show CDR1 as SGDLS and CDR2 as YYNGEE. CDR3 loop: CASSPSGTGNQPQHF. In DNA, the CDR3 is TGTGCCAGCAGCCCATCCGGGACAGGAAATCAGCCCCAGCATTTT. Full variable domain (missing parts from reference TRBV9 and TRBJ1-5): DSGVTQTPKHLITATGQRVTLRCSPRSGDLSVYWYQQSLDQGLQFLIQYYNGEERAKGNILERFSAQQFPDLHSELNLSSLELGDSALYFCASSPSGTGNQPQHFGDGTRLSIL.

V and J are TRBV13 and TRBJ2-7; 9 bases line up with TRBD2. The CDR3 covers 14 residues. V shed 2 bases and J 9 bases; nucleotides not matched to a gene: 8. CDR1 is PRHDT, CDR2 FYEKMQ, per germline (reference sequence). The CDR3 protein is CASSLRLAGHVQYF. Here the CDR3 DNA reads TGTGCCAGCAGCTTAAGGCTAGCGGGGCACGTGCAGTACTTC.

The DNA for the CDR3 is TGTGCCAGCAGCTTAAGCACGGGGGGCTATGGCTACACCTTC. Encoded protein: CASSLSTGGYGYTF. The gene calls are TRBV11-2 and TRBJ1-2; TRBD1 is a possible D gene (5 bases). This CDR3 contains 14 residues. Trimming removed 2 bases from V and 4 bases from J, with 11 bases in between. Germline V gives CDR1 SGHAT, CDR2 FQNNGV.

This chain links TRBV5-1 with TRBJ2-7; D remains unclear. From germline, CDR1 is SGHRS and CDR2 YFSETQ. Trimming shortened V by 2 bases and J by 2 bases, and 14 bases separated the two germline ends. The CDR3 is 15 residues long. The CDR3, as DNA: TGCGCCAGCAGCTTTAATGTCCAGGCCCCCTACGAGCAGTACTTC. The encoded protein is CASSFNVQAPYEQYF.

This clone appeared a few times. The rearrangement uses TRBV30 and TRBJ1-2; unclear D gene. This CDR3 spans 12 amino acids. Germline CDR1 reads GTSNPN; CDR2 reads SVGIG (reference sequence). V dropped 2 bases and J dropped 5 bases, with 9 bases sitting between them. CDR3 DNA: TGTGCCTGGAGTCGAGAGGGTTATGGCTACACCTTC. This codes for CAWSREGYGYTF. Looking up the rest from reference TRBV30 and TRBJ1-2 gives the full variable domain: SQTIHQWPATLVQPVGSPLSLECTVEGTSNPNLYWYRQAAGRGLQLLFYSVGIGQISSEVPQNLSASRPQDRQFILSSKKLLLSDSGFYLCAWSREGYGYTFGSGTRLTVV.